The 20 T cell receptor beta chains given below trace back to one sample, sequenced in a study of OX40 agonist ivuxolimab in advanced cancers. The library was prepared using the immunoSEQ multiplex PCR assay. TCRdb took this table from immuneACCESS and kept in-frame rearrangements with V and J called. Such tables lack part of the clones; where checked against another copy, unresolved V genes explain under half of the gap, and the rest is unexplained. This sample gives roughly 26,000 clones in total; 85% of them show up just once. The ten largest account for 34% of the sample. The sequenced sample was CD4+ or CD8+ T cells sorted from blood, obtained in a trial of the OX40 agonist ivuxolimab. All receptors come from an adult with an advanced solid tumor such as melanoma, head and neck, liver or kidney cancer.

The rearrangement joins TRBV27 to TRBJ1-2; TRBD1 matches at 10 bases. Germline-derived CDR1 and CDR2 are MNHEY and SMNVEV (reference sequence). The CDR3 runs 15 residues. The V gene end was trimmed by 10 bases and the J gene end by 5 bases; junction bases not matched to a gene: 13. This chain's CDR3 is CATSTLDRGNYGYTF. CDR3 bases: TGTGCCACCTCAACTCTGGACAGGGGGAATTATGGCTACACCTTC.

CDR3 nucleotides: TGTGCCAGCAGTGAGGGACCAGTTTACGAGCAGTACTTC. This encodes CASSEGPVYEQYF. The rearrangement uses TRBV2 and TRBJ2-7; D tentatively reads TRBD1 or TRBD2 (5 bases each). Germline values: CDR1 SNHLY, CDR2 FYNNEI. The CDR3 is 13 residues long. V was trimmed by 3 bases and J by 4 bases, leaving 10 bases between them.

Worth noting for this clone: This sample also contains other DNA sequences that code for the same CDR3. CDR3 in DNA: TGTGCCAGCAGTGAGAGGGGTCCTAACTATGGCTACACCTTC. This translates into CASSERGPNYGYTF. V and J are TRBV2 and TRBJ1-2, with D maybe TRBD1 (5 bases). Germline lookup yields CDR1 SNHLY and CDR2 FYNNEI. The length of the CDR3 is 14 residues. Between the trimmed V and J ends, which lost 3 bases and 0 bases, there was a span of 8 bases. The whole variable domain, remainder taken from reference TRBV2 and TRBJ1-2, is EPEVTQTPSHQVTQMGQEVILRCVPISNHLYFYWYRQILGQKVEFLVSFYNNEISEKSEIFDDQFSVERPDGSNFTLKIRSTKLEDSAMYFCASSERGPNYGYTFGSGTRLTVV.

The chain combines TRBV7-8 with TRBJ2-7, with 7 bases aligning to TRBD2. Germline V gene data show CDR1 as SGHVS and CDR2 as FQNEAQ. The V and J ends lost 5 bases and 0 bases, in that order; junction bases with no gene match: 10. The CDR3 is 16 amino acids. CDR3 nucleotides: TGTGCCAGCAGCCGGTTTATGAGCGGGGACTCCTACGAGCAGTACTTC. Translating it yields CASSRFMSGDSYEQYF.

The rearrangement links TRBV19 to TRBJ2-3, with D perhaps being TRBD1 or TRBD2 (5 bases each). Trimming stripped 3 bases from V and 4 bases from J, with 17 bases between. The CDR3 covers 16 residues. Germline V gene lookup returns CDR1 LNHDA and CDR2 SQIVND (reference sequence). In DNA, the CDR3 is TGTGCCAGTAGTATTAGGGGACCCACCTCGTCAGATACGCAGTATTTT. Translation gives CASSIRGPTSSDTQYF.

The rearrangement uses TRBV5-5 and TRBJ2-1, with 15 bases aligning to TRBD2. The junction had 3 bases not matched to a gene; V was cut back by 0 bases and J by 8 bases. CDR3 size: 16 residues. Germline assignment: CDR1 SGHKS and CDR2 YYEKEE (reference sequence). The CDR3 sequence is CASSLEGLAGGDEQFF. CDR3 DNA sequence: TGTGCCAGCAGCTTGGAGGGACTAGCGGGAGGCGATGAGCAGTTCTTC.

CDR3 loop: CASSGRTAPYNEQFF. CDR3 DNA: TGTGCCAGCAGTGGCAGGACAGCCCCCTACAATGAGCAGTTCTTC. The rearrangement joins TRBV6-5 to TRBJ2-1; tentatively, D is TRBD1 (6 bases). Trimming pared 5 bases from V and 2 bases from J, leaving 13 bases between. Germline loops: CDR1 MNHEY, CDR2 SVGAGI. The CDR3 is 15 residues long.

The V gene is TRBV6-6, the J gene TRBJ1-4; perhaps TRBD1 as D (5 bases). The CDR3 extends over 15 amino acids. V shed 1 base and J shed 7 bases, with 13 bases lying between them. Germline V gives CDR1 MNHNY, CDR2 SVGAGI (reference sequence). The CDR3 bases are TGTGCCAGCAGTTACTTTCAAGTAAGGGGTGAAAAACTGTTTTTT. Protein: CASSYFQVRGEKLFF.

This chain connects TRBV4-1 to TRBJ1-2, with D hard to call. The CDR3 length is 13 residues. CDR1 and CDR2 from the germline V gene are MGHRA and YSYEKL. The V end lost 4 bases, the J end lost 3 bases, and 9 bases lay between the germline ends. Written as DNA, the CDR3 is TGCGCCAGCAGCCGTCACAGAGACTATGGCTACACCTTC. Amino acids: CASSRHRDYGYTF.

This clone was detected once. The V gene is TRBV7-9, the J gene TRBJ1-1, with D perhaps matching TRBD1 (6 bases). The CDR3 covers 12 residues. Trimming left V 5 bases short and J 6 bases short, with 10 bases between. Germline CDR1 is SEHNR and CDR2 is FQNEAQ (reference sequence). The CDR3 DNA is TGTGCCAGCAGCGAGGGGGGCTCTGAAGCTTTCTTT. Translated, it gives CASSEGGSEAFF.

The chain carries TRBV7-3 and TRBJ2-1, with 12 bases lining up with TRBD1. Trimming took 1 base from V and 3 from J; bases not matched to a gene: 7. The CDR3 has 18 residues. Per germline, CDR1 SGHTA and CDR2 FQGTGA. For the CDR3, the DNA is TGTGCCAGCAGCTTAAGGGGAGGGACAGGGGGCGGCTACAATGAGCAGTTCTTC. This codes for CASSLRGGTGGGYNEQFF.

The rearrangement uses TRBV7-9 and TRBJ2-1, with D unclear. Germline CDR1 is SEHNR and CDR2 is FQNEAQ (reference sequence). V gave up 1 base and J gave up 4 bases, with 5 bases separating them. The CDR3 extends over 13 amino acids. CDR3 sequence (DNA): TGTGCCAGCAGCTTAGGCCGTTACAATGAGCAGTTCTTC. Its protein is CASSLGRYNEQFF.

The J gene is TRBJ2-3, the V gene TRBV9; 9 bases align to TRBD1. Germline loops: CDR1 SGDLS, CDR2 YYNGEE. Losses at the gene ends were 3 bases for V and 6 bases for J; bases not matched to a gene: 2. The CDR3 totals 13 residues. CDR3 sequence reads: CASSEQGADTQYF. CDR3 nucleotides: TGTGCCAGCAGCGAACAGGGGGCTGATACGCAGTATTTT. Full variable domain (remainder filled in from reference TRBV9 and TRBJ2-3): DSGVTQTPKHLITATGQRVTLRCSPRSGDLSVYWYQQSLDQGLQFLIQYYNGEERAKGNILERFSAQQFPDLHSELNLSSLELGDSALYFCASSEQGADTQYFGPGTRLTVL.

In DNA form, the CDR3 reads TGTGCCAGCAGCTTAGGAGGAGGGGGTGGCGAGACCCAGTACTTC. Its protein product is CASSLGGGGGETQYF. The J gene is TRBJ2-5, the V gene TRBV7-2; D could derive from TRBD1 or TRBD2 (6 bases each). This CDR3 has 15 residues. CDR1 SGHTA and CDR2 FQGNSA come from the germline V gene. V was pared by 1 base and J by 5 bases, with 14 bases between.

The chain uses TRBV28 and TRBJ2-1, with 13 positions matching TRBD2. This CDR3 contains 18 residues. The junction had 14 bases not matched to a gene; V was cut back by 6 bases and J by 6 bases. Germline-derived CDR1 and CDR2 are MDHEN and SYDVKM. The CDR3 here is CASSLRGSGTSGTNEQFF. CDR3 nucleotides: TGTGCCAGCAGCTTGAGAGGGTCGGGGACTAGCGGGACCAATGAGCAGTTCTTC. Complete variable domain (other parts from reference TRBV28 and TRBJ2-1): DVKVTQSSRYLVKRTGEKVFLECVQDMDHENMFWYRQDPGLGLRLIYFSYDVKMKEKGDIPEGYSVSREKKERFSLILESASTNQTSMYLCASSLRGSGTSGTNEQFFGPGTRLTVL.

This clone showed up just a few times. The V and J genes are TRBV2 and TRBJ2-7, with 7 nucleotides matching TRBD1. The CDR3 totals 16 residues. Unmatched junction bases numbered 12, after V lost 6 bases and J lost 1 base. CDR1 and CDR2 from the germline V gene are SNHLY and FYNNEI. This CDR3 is CASSPYRGTFSYEQYF. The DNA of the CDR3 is TGTGCCAGCAGCCCTTACAGGGGAACTTTTTCCTACGAGCAGTACTTC.

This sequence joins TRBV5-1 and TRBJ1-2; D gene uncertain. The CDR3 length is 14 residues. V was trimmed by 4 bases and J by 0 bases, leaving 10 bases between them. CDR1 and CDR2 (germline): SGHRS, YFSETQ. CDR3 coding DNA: TGCGCCAGCAGCATAGAGGACGCTAACTATGGCTACACCTTC. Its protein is CASSIEDANYGYTF.

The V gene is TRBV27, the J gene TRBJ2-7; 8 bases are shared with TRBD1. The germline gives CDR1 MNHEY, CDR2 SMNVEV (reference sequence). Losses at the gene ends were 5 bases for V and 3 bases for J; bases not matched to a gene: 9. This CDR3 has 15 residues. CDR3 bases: TGTGCCAGCAGTCTACTGGGACAGGTGATCTACGAGCAGTACTTC. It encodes CASSLLGQVIYEQYF.

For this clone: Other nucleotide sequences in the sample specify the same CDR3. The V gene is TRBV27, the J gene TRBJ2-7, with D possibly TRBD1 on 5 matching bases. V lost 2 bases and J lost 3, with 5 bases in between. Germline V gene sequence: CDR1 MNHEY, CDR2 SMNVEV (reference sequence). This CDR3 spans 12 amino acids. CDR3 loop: CASSLDSYEQYF. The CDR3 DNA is TGTGCCAGCAGTTTAGACAGCTACGAGCAGTACTTC.

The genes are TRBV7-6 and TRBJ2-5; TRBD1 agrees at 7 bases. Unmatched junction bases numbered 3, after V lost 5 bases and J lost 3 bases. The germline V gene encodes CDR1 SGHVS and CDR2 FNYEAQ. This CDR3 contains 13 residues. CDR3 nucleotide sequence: TGTGCCAGCAGCCCTGGGACAGAAGAGACCCAGTACTTC. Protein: CASSPGTEETQYF.